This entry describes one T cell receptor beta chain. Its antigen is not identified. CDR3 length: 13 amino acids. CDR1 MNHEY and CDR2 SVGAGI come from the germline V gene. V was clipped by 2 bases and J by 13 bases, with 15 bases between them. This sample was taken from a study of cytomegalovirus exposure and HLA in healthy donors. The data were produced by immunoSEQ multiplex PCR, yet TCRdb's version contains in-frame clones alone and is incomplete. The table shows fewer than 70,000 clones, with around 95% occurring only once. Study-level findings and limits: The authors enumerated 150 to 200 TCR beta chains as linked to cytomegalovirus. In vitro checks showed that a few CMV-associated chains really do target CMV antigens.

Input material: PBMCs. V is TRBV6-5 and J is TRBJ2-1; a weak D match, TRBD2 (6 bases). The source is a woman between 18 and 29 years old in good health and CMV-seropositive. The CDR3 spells CASSYRGGRGQFF. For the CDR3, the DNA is TGTGCCAGCAGTTACAGGGGAGGTCGGGGACAGTTCTTC.